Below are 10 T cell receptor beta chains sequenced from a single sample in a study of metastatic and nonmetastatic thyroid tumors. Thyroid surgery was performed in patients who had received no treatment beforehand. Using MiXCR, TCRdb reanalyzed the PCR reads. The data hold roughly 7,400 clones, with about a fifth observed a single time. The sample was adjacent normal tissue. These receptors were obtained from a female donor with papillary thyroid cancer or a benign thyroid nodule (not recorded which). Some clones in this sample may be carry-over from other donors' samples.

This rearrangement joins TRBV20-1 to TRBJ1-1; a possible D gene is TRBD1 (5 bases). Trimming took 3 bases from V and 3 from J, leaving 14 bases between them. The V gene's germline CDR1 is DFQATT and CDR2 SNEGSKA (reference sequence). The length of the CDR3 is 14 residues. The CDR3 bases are TGCAGTGCTAGTGTCAGGGCCCCCCACACTGAAGCTTTCTTT. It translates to CSASVRAPHTEAFF.

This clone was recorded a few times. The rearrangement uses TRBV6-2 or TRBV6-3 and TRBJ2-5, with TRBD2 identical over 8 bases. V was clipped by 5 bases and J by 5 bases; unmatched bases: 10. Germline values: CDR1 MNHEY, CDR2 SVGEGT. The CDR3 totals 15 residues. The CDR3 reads CASSPPSSGFETQYF. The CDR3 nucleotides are TGTGCCAGCAGTCCCCCCTCTAGCGGGTTTGAGACCCAGTACTTC.

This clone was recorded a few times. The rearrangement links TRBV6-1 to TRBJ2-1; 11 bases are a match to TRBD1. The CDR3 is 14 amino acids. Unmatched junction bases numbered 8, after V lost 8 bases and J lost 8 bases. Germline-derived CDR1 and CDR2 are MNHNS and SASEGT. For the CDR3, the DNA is TGTGCCAGCCAGATGGACAGGGGGCAAGATGAGCAGTTCTTC. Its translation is CASQMDRGQDEQFF.

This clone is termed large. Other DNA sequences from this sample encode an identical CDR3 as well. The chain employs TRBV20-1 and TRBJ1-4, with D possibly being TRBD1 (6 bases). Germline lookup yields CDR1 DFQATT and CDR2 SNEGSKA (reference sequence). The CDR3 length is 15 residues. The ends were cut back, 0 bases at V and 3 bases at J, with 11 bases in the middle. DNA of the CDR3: TGCAGTGCTAGAGATCCCAGGGGTTCTAATGAAAAACTGTTTTTT. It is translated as CSARDPRGSNEKLFF.

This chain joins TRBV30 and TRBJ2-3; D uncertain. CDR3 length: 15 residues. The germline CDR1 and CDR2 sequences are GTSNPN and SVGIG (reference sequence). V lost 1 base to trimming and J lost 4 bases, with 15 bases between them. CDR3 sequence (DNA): TGTGCCTGGAGTGGATTGGGTTTTATCGCAGATACGCAGTATTTT. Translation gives CAWSGLGFIADTQYF.

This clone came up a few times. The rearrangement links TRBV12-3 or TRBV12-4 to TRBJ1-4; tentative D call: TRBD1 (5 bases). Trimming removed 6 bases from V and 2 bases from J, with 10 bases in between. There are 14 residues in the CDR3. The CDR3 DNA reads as TGTGCCAGCAGCCTCAGGGAGACTAATGAAAAACTGTTTTTT. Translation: CASSLRETNEKLFF.

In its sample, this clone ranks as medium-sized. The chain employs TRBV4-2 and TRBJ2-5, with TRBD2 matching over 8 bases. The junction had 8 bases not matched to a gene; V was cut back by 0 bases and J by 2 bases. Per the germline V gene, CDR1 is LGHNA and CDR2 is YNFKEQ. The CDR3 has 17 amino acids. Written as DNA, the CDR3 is TGTGCCAGCAGCCAAGACCGGGGGGCTAGCGGGCAAGAGACCCAGTACTTC. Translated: CASSQDRGASGQETQYF.

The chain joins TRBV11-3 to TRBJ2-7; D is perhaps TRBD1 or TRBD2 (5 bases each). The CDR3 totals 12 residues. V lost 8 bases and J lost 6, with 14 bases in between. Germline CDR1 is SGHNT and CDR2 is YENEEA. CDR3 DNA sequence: TGTGCCAGCGAGGTGGGACGGGGCGAGCAGTACTTC. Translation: CASEVGRGEQYF.

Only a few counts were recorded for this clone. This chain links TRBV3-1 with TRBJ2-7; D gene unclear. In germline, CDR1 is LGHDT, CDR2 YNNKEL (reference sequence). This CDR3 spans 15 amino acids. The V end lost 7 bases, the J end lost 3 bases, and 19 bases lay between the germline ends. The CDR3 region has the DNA TGTGCCAGCATCCCCCCAAGCTACTACGGCTACGAGCAGTACTTC. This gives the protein CASIPPSYYGYEQYF.

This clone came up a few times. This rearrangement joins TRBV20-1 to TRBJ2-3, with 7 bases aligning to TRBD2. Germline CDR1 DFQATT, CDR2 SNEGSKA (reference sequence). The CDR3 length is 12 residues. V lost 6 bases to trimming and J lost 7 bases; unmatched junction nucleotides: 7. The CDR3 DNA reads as TGCAGTGCCCAAGAGCGGGGACATACGCAGTATTTT. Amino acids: CSAQERGHTQYF.